This T cell receptor beta chain originates from a study of T-cell memory formation after mild COVID-19. Study-wide background: Clustering of TCRs was largely donor specific.

TCRdb called the 5' RACE reads again in MiXCR, with one record for every CDR3 protein. The table lists roughly 580,000 distinct CDR3 sequences, roughly 18% of them singletons. CDR3 length equals 14 residues. Germline V gene lookup returns CDR1 MNHNY and CDR2 SVGAGI (reference sequence). V lost 0 bases, J lost 2 bases, and 5 bases lay in between. J is TRBJ1-5 and V is TRBV6-6; D is ambiguous. Input material: PBMCs or a T cell subset sorted from them (not recorded which). The origin of this receptor is an adult woman who had mild COVID-19 (a few samples of this study predate the infection). Cell type and time point are not known. This CDR3 reads CASSYSLGNQPQHF. The CDR3 DNA reads as TGTGCCAGCAGTTACTCCCTGGGCAATCAGCCCCAGCATTTT.